A selection of T cell receptor beta chains follows, all from one sample in a study of blood T cell repertoires in COVID-19. Repertoires were generated with immunoSEQ multiplex PCR, while TCRdb's copy carries only in-frame clones and drops some. This table holds tens of thousands of clones, about 71% found once. The sequencing sample was made of peripheral blood. The receptors here all came from a woman aged 70 to 79 with acute or convalescent COVID-19. Both conserved end residues are part of each CDR3. The order of the fields is clone size, D gene, J gene, V gene, CDR3 protein, CDR3 DNA. The D gene is left open where the match is weak. The size field is filled for only some rows; it gives once, few, many or a size class.

NA,NA,TRBJ1-6,TRBV19,CASSRRQRYNSPLHF,TGTGCCAGTAGTCGCCGACAGCGCTATAATTCACCCCTCCACTTT
NA,NA,TRBJ1-6,TRBV5-1,CASSFSRVRGWLKSYNSPLHF,TGCGCCAGCAGCTTTAGCAGGGTAAGGGGGTGGTTGAAATCCTATAATTCACCCCTCCACTTT
NA,TRBD1,TRBJ1-1,TRBV4-1,CASSQGGTGRTEAFF,TGCGCCAGCAGCCAAGGGGGGACAGGGAGGACTGAAGCTTTCTTT
NA,TRBD1,TRBJ2-7,TRBV6-5,CASSSGQVPEQYF,TGTGCCAGCAGTTCTGGACAGGTTCCCGAGCAGTACTTC
few,TRBD1,TRBJ2-7,TRBV6-5,CASSTQGAEYEQYF,TGTGCCAGCAGTACACAGGGGGCAGAGTACGAGCAGTACTTC
NA,TRBD1,TRBJ2-1,TRBV4-2,CASSQVSGTGTYNEQFF,TGTGCCAGCAGCCAAGTTTCCGGGACAGGGACCTACAATGAGCAGTTCTTC
NA,TRBD2,TRBJ2-7,TRBV4-3,CASSPLGGEQYF,TGCGCCAGCAGCCCATTGGGGGGGGAGCAGTACTTC
NA,TRBD1,TRBJ2-3,TRBV6-5,CASSKTGADTQYF,TGTGCCAGCAGTAAAACAGGGGCAGATACGCAGTATTTT
NA,NA,TRBJ1-3,TRBV24-1,CATSDPGLEEGNTIYF,TGTGCCACCAGTGATCCGGGACTCGAGGAGGGAAACACCATATATTTT
few,NA,TRBJ1-6,TRBV5-1,CASSLGGPGYNSPLHF,TGCGCCAGCAGCTTGGGGGGTCCAGGGTATAATTCACCCCTCCACTTT
NA,TRBD2,TRBJ2-1,TRBV5-4,CASSLEGTSGVEQFF,TGTGCCAGCAGCTTGGAAGGGACTAGCGGGGTAGAGCAGTTCTTC
NA,NA,TRBJ2-7,TRBV19,CASSMDSWSYEQYF,TGTGCCAGTAGTATGGACTCCTGGAGCTACGAGCAGTACTTC
NA,NA,TRBJ1-2,TRBV28,CASTPGGAKSEGYTF,TGTGCCAGCACTCCGGGGGGGGCGAAAAGTGAGGGCTACACCTTC
NA,NA,TRBJ2-1,TRBV3-1/TRBV3-2,CASSDSQAGEQFF,TGTGCCAGCAGCGACTCTCAGGCGGGTGAGCAGTTCTTC
many,NA,TRBJ1-1,TRBV5-4,CASSDTGLDTEAFF,TGTGCCAGCAGCGATACAGGGTTGGACACTGAAGCTTTCTTT
few,NA,TRBJ2-1,TRBV20-1,CSARDREPHLF,TGCAGTGCTAGGGACCGGGAGCCCCATCTCTTC
NA,TRBD2,TRBJ2-5,TRBV6-5,CASSKATSGRTQYF,TGTGCCAGCAGCAAGGCGACTAGCGGAAGGACCCAGTACTTC
NA,TRBD1,TRBJ1-1,TRBV5-1,CASSLRDRDMNTEAFF,TGCGCCAGCAGCCTCCGGGACAGGGATATGAACACTGAAGCTTTCTTT
NA,TRBD1,TRBJ2-1,TRBV7-3,CASSLYGTGIDYNEQFF,TGTGCCAGCAGCTTATATGGGACAGGAATAGACTACAATGAGCAGTTCTTC
NA,TRBD2,TRBJ2-1,TRBV25-1,CASSEGGAGAKEQFF,TGTGCCAGCAGTGAAGGAGGAGCGGGAGCGAAAGAGCAGTTCTTC
few,NA,TRBJ1-4,TRBV28,CASSLLSRGINEKLFF,TGTGCCAGCAGTTTACTGAGTCGGGGGATTAATGAAAAACTGTTTTTT
few,TRBD1,TRBJ2-7,TRBV5-6,CASSRGQGAGEQYF,TGTGCCAGCAGCCGGGGACAGGGGGCAGGCGAGCAGTACTTC
NA,NA,TRBJ1-6,TRBV11-2,CASSPDLSSYNSPLHF,TGTGCCAGCAGCCCCGACTTAAGCTCCTATAATTCACCCCTCCACTTT
NA,NA,TRBJ2-1,TRBV3-1/TRBV3-2,CASSQNFMSSYNEQFF,TGTGCCAGCAGCCAAAACTTTATGAGCTCCTACAATGAGCAGTTCTTC
NA,NA,TRBJ1-6,TRBV7-9,CASSLDIGLRNSPLHF,TGTGCCAGCAGCTTAGATATAGGACTCAGAAATTCACCCCTCCACTTT
NA,NA,TRBJ2-3,TRBV28,CASSPPFGSTDTQYF,TGTGCCAGCAGTCCCCCTTTTGGCAGCACAGATACGCAGTATTTT
few,TRBD2,TRBJ2-2,TRBV7-2,CASSLVILAGSGELFF,TGTGCCAGCAGCTTAGTCATCCTAGCGGGGTCCGGGGAGCTGTTTTTT
NA,TRBD2,TRBJ2-1,TRBV6-5,CATTLAGDNEQFF,TGTGCCACCACTCTAGCGGGAGACAATGAGCAGTTCTTC
once,TRBD1,TRBJ2-3,TRBV7-2,CASSWGQGRTDTQYF,TGTGCCAGCAGCTGGGGACAGGGGCGCACAGATACGCAGTATTTT
NA,TRBD2,TRBJ2-7,TRBV5-8,CASSFTAGVNYEQYF,TGTGCCAGCAGCTTTACGGCGGGAGTAAACTACGAGCAGTACTTC
NA,NA,TRBJ2-5,TRBV6-6,CASSYSGSRETQYF,TGTGCCAGCAGTTACTCGGGGAGCCGGGAGACCCAGTACTTC